This entry lists 8 T cell receptor beta chains sequenced from one sample in a study of T cell responses to AZD1222 COVID-19 vaccine. Libraries were prepared by immunoSEQ multiplex PCR; TCRdb keeps only in-frame clonotypes and omits some of them. The data show around 71,000 clones, about 80% seen once. The specimen comprised peripheral blood, sampled 28 days after the second AZD1222 dose. These TCRs come from an adult who received the AZD1222 COVID-19 vaccine.

V gene TRBV5-3 combines with J gene TRBJ1-5; D possibly corresponds to TRBD1 (6 bases). TRBV5-3 is designated an ORF whose function remains uncertain. This CDR3 contains 13 residues. V was clipped by 3 bases and J by 6 bases, with 10 bases between them. In DNA, the CDR3 is TGTGCCAGAAGCTGCAGGGGCACTCAGCCCCAGCATTTT. Its protein is CARSCRGTQPQHF.

CDR3 bases: TGCAGCGTTGGTCAGGGCGGGGCAGATACGCAGTATTTT. As protein: CSVGQGGADTQYF. This chain joins TRBV29-1 and TRBJ2-3; possible D gene TRBD2, 6 bases. In germline, CDR1 is SQVTM, CDR2 ANQGSEA. Trimming stripped 4 bases from V and 4 bases from J, with 12 bases between. This CDR3 is 13 amino acids long.

Only a few counts were recorded for this clone. The V and J genes are TRBV10-3 and TRBJ1-1; 7 bases line up with TRBD1. Germline V gene sequence: CDR1 ENHRY, CDR2 SYGVKD. The CDR3 extends over 14 amino acids. V was pared by 4 bases and J by 5 bases, with 7 bases of the junction left unmatched. The DNA for the CDR3 is TGTGCCATCAGTGTTAACAGGGGAGGGACTGAAGCTTTCTTT. This gives the protein CAISVNRGGTEAFF.

This sequence joins TRBV5-5 and TRBJ1-4, with D perhaps matching TRBD1 (5 bases). The V gene's germline CDR1 is SGHKS and CDR2 YYEKEE (reference sequence). The V end lost 3 bases, the J end lost 4 bases, and 13 bases lay between the germline ends. There are 15 residues in the CDR3. The CDR3 region is CASSWEGMGNEKLFF. CDR3 sequence (DNA): TGTGCCAGCAGCTGGGAGGGGATGGGTAATGAAAAACTGTTTTTT.

The rearrangement joins TRBV16 to TRBJ1-1; D is unclear. From germline, CDR1 is KGHSY and CDR2 FQNENV. Trimming left V 3 bases short and J 3 bases short, with 8 bases between. The CDR3 extends over 13 amino acids. CDR3 residues: CASSHTQDTEAFF. The CDR3 coding sequence is TGTGCCAGCAGCCACACCCAGGACACTGAAGCTTTCTTT.

As for this clone: The sample has other DNA sequences that encode this CDR3 too. The chain carries TRBV5-1 and TRBJ2-2; D is unresolved. Trimming took 0 bases from V and 1 from J, leaving 4 bases between them. The CDR3 has 14 residues. Germline CDR1 is SGHRS and CDR2 is YFSETQ. This CDR3 reads CASSLGGNTGELFF. CDR3 coding DNA: TGCGCCAGCAGCTTGGGCGGGAACACCGGGGAGCTGTTTTTT.

The rearrangement uses TRBV7-8 and TRBJ2-5; TRBD2 aligns across 12 bases. V was clipped by 6 bases and J by 2 bases; unmatched bases: 7. Germline CDR1 is SGHVS and CDR2 is FQNEAQ. The CDR3 has 16 amino acids. The DNA for the CDR3 is TGTGCCAGCAGACGGACTAGCGGGGCCCGACAAGAGACCCAGTACTTC. Protein product: CASRRTSGARQETQYF. The whole variable domain, filled in from reference TRBV7-8 and TRBJ2-5, reads GAGVSQSPRYKVAKRGQDVALRCDPISGHVSLFWYQQALGQGPEFLTYFQNEAQLDKSGLPSDRFFAERPEGSVSTLKIQRTQQEDSAVYLCASRRTSGARQETQYFGPGTRLLVL.

The CDR3 nucleotides are TGTGCCATCAGTGATTTTGAGGGACATAACTATGGCTACACCTTC. Translation gives CAISDFEGHNYGYTF. The V and J genes are TRBV10-3 and TRBJ1-2, with D possibly TRBD1 on 6 matching bases. This CDR3 region has 15 residues. Germline V CDR1 and CDR2: ENHRY, SYGVKD. Trimming stripped 3 bases from V and 1 base from J, with 12 bases between.